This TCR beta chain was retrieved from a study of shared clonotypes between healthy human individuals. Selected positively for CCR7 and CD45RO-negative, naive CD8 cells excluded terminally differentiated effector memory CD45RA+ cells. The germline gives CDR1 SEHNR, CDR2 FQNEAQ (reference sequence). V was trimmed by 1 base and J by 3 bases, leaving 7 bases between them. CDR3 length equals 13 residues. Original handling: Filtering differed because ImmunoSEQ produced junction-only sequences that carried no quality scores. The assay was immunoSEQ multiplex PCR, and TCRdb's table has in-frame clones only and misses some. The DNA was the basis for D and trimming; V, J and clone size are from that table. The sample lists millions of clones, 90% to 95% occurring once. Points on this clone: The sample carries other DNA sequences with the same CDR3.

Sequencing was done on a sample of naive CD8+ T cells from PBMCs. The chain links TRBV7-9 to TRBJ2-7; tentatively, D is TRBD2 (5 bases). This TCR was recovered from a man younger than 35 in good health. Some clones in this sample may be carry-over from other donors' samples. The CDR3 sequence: CASSLGRGYEQYF. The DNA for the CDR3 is TGTGCCAGCAGCTTAGGACGGGGCTACGAGCAGTACTTC.